This T cell receptor beta chain was sequenced in a study of blood T cell repertoires in COVID-19 (TCRdb year 2020). Regarding the study in general: Collaborator samples came from the United States, Italy and Spain and covered acute and convalescent phases of COVID-19. HLA class I and class II types, where available, came from metadata supplied by the sample provider rather than from assay-based typing. Subjects who had been exposed to COVID-19, were actively infected with it, or had recovered from it provided the deeply sampled blood TCRbeta repertoires that made up the dataset. Nearly every sample came with metadata listing a de-identified subject ID, COVID-19 status, age in years and sex. The material from the prospective study consisted of cDNA or gDNA derived from T cells, B-cell-depleted T cells, or PBMCs. Samples were obtained from the ongoing ImmuneRACE study (first 160 participants) and from 1,000 to 1,500 subjects provided by 6 global collaborators. The repertoires were released in a freely available public database intended as a resource for research on the immune response to SARS-CoV-2.

Each collaborating institution followed its own protocols to collect whole blood in K2EDTA tubes. For TCRbeta analysis, collaborators shipped samples as frozen whole blood, isolated PBMCs, or DNA extracted from either of those sample types. Paper-wide results and their limitations: How much clinical and demographic metadata was included differed by source and by participant, and the metadata was provided uncurated.

TCRbeta CDR3 regions were amplified from genomic DNA using the immunoSEQ Assay, a bias-controlled multiplex PCR. From the authors' description of their analysis: The number of nucleated cells in each sample was estimated from the amplification of reference gene primers within the assay. To quantify the absolute abundance of each unique TCRbeta CDR3 rearrangement, sequence reads were collapsed and filtered. For each sample, productive Simpson clonality was calculated as the square root of Simpson's diversity index over productive rearrangements. TCRdb re-hosts the immuneACCESS table, in-frame sequences only. Its copies lack some clones; in the studies checked, an unresolved V gene accounts for under half of them, and the cause for the rest is not known. D and trimming were read from the DNA, whereas the V and J calls and clone size are those reported in that table. This sample gives roughly 170,000 clones in total; 84% of them show up just once. Of the sample, about 6.4% is held by the ten largest clones.

Ends trimmed: V by 4 bases, J by 6 bases; bases unmatched to a gene: 9. The CDR3 measures 16 amino acids from cysteine to phenylalanine. The sequence is cut down to CDR3 DNA, 48 bases in frame from base 1. Reading the germline V gene gives CDR1 SGHRS and CDR2 YFSETQ. In the case of this clone: It has no known antigen specificity. No per-base quality is available; no much larger clone lies one base away.

Sequencing used peripheral blood. The source is a human donor in a cohort sampled during active COVID-19. The chain uses TRBV5-1 and TRBJ2-7; TRBD2 aligns with 14 central bases. The DNA sequence reads TGCGCCAGCAGCCCCACGACTAGCGGGGGGGCAGGCGAGCAGTACTTC. Translated, this gives CASSPTTSGGAGEQYF.